Presented here are 11 T cell receptor beta chains from one specimen sequenced in a study of blood T cells in healthy people across ages. PCR was performed a second time for about 6 to 11 cycles using a sample-barcoded 5' primer and a J-beta primer mix. In TCRdb, the 5' RACE reads were re-called with MiXCR into one record per CDR3 protein. The repertoire holds 700,000 to 900,000 distinct CDR3 sequences, with roughly 26% as singletons. The sample was also reused in another study, on T cells of mothers and their children.

The material sequenced was blood. These receptors all come from a boy younger than 18 in good health.

V gene TRBV20-1 combines with J gene TRBJ2-6, with D perhaps matching TRBD1 (6 bases). The CDR3 has 15 amino acids. Germline V CDR1 and CDR2: DFQATT, SNEGSKA (reference sequence). The ends were cut back, 3 bases at V and 0 bases at J, with 9 bases in the middle. As DNA, the CDR3 is TGCAGTGCTAGTGGACAGACCTCTGGGGCCAACGTCCTGACTTTC. Protein: CSASGQTSGANVLTF.

The chain joins TRBV5-1 to TRBJ1-1, with D perhaps TRBD1 (6 bases). Per germline, CDR1 SGHRS and CDR2 YFSETQ. V was pared by 4 bases and J by 2 bases, with 9 bases between. This CDR3 spans 13 amino acids. CDR3 DNA: TGCGCCAGCAGCATGACAGGTAACACTGAAGCTTTCTTT. This encodes CASSMTGNTEAFF.

The chain combines TRBV6-5 with TRBJ2-3; TRBD1 agrees at 10 bases. The CDR3 is 17 residues long. V trimming: 0 bases; J trimming: 3 bases; junction bases outside the gene matches: 6. CDR1 MNHEY and CDR2 SVGAGI come from the germline V gene. CDR3 sequence reads: CASSYSAGQGRTDTQYF. The CDR3 region has the DNA TGTGCCAGCAGTTACTCTGCGGGACAGGGGAGGACAGATACGCAGTATTTT.

J is TRBJ1-2 and V is TRBV19; D is possibly TRBD1 (6 bases). This CDR3 contains 14 residues. The V gene lost 6 bases and the J gene lost 2 bases, with 13 bases spanning the gap. CDR1 is LNHDA and CDR2 is SQIVND in the germline V gene (reference sequence). The CDR3 protein is CASSRGQPNYGYTF. In DNA, the CDR3 is TGTGCCAGTAGCCGAGGACAGCCGAACTATGGCTACACCTTC.

The chain joins TRBV5-1 to TRBJ2-1, with TRBD2 identical over 8 bases. The J segment lost 4 bases and the V segment lost 3 bases, leaving 6 bases of the junction unmatched. The germline V gene encodes CDR1 SGHRS and CDR2 YFSETQ. The length of the CDR3 is 15 residues. The CDR3 DNA reads as TGCGCCAGCAGCTCGGGGGGGCTCGGATACAATGAGCAGTTCTTC. This codes for CASSSGGLGYNEQFF.

The rearrangement uses TRBV5-1 and TRBJ2-6; D possibly uses TRBD1 or TRBD2 (6 bases each). The CDR3 loop spans 17 amino acids. Per germline, CDR1 SGHRS and CDR2 YFSETQ. V lost 0 bases, J lost 2 bases, and 12 bases lay in between. CDR3 coding DNA: TGCGCCAGCAGCTTGGCCAGGGGCGGGACTGGGGCCAACGTCCTGACTTTC. It codes for CASSLARGGTGANVLTF.

The rearrangement joins TRBV29-1 to TRBJ2-3; the match to TRBD1 covers 7 bases. Germline V gene data show CDR1 as SQVTM and CDR2 as ANQGSEA. The V gene end was trimmed by 4 bases and the J gene end by 2 bases; junction bases not matched to a gene: 12. The CDR3 loop spans 16 amino acids. The CDR3 region has the DNA TGCAGCGTTGTAAGTGGGCCAGGGGGTTTCACAGATACGCAGTATTTT. This sequence encodes CSVVSGPGGFTDTQYF.

The chain uses TRBV3-1 and TRBJ2-5, with 16 bases aligning to TRBD2. The J call may be incorrect, as the DNA end agrees better with TRBJ2-1. From germline, CDR1 is LGHDT and CDR2 YNNKEL (reference sequence). The CDR3 runs to 17 residues. The chain's CDR3 is CASSQAGLAGGYNEQFF. CDR3 DNA sequence: TGTGCCAGCAGCCAAGCGGGACTAGCGGGGGGGTACAATGAGCAGTTCTTC.

The chain couples TRBV27 to TRBJ2-5; D may be TRBD1 (6 bases). The DNA end is a closer match to TRBJ2-7, so the J assignment may be wrong. Germline values: CDR1 MNHEY, CDR2 SMNVEV (reference sequence). The CDR3 consists of 14 residues. Here the CDR3 DNA reads TGTGCCAGCAGATCCCCTTTACAGGGCGTCGAGCAGTACTTC. It yields the protein CASRSPLQGVEQYF.

This clonotype was found a few times. This sequence joins TRBV20-1 and TRBJ1-6; 7 bases are a match to TRBD1. V was clipped by 3 bases and J by 6 bases; unmatched bases: 8. The germline CDR1 and CDR2 sequences are DFQATT and SNEGSKA (reference sequence). The CDR3 totals 15 residues. The DNA of the CDR3 is TGCAGTGCTAGGACATCGGGACAGCTTAATTCACCCCTCCACTTT. Its protein product is CSARTSGQLNSPLHF.

This clonotype came up a few times. This chain links TRBV5-1 with TRBJ2-5; TRBD2 aligns across 11 bases. The CDR3 contains 16 residues. Germline V lookup: CDR1 SGHRS, CDR2 YFSETQ. The ends lost 0 bases at V and 1 base at J; junction bases unmatched: 2. CDR3 bases: TGCGCCAGCAGCTTGGGACTAGCGGGGTCCCAAGAGACCCAGTACTTC. Translating it yields CASSLGLAGSQETQYF.